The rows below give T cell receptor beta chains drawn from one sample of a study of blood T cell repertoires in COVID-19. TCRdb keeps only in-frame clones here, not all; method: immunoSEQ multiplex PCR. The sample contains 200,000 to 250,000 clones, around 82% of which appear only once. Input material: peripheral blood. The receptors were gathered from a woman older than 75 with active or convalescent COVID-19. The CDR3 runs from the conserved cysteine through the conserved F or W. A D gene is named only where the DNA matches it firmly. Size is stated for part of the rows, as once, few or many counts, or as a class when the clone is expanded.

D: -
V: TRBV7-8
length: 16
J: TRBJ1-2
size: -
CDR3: CASSHSQGPSNYGYTF
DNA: TGTGCCAGCAGCCATTCCCAGGGGCCTTCTAACTATGGCTACACCTTC

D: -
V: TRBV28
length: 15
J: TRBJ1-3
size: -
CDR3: CASSSVTSSGNTIYF
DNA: TGTGCCAGCAGTTCGGTCACCTCCTCTGGAAACACCATATATTTT

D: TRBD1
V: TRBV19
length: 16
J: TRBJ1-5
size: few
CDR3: CASSIGTGWAGQPQHF
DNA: TGTGCCAGTAGTATAGGGACAGGGTGGGCCGGTCAGCCCCAGCATTTT

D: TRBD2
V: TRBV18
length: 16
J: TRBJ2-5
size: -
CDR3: CASSPVIAGDRETQYF
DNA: TGTGCCAGCTCACCTGTAATAGCGGGAGACAGGGAGACCCAGTACTTC

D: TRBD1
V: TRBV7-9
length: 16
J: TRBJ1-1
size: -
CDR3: CASSPQTGTKFVEAFF
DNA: TGTGCCAGCAGCCCGCAGACAGGGACCAAGTTTGTTGAAGCTTTCTTT

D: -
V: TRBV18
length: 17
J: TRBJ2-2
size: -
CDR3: CASSPYRDNPNTGELFF
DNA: TGTGCCAGCTCTCCCTATCGGGACAACCCGAACACCGGGGAGCTGTTTTTT

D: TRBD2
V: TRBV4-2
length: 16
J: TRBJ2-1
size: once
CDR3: CASSQEGTSSYNEQFF
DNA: TGTGCCAGCAGCCAAGAAGGGACTAGCAGTTACAATGAGCAGTTCTTC

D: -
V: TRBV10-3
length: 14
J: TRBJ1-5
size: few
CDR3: CAISESGRNQPQHF
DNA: TGTGCCATCAGTGAGTCTGGCAGAAATCAGCCCCAGCATTTT

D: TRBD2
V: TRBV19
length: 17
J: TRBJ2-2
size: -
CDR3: CASSPGLAGVRAGELFF
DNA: TGTGCCAGTAGTCCGGGACTAGCGGGAGTGAGGGCCGGGGAGCTGTTTTTT

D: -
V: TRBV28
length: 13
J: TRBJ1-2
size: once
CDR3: CASLEGDSRSYTF
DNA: TGTGCCAGCTTAGAGGGGGATTCGCGCAGCTACACCTTC

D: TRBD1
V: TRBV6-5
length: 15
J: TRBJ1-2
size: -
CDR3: CASSNTGQLNYGYTF
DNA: TGTGCCAGCAGTAACACGGGACAGCTCAACTATGGCTACACCTTC

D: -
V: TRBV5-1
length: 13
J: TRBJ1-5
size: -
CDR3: CASSREGNQPQHF
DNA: TGCGCCAGCAGCCGGGAGGGCAATCAGCCCCAGCATTTT

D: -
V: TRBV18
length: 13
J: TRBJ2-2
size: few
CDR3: CASSPEVIGELFF
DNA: TGTGCCAGCTCACCAGAGGTCATCGGGGAGCTGTTTTTT

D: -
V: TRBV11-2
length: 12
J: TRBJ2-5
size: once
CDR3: CASSLVRETQYF
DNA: TGTGCCAGCAGCTTAGTACGGGAGACCCAGTACTTC

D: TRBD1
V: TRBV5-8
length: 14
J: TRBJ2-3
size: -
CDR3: CASSLQGASDTQYF
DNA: TGTGCCAGCAGCCTCCAGGGGGCCTCAGATACGCAGTATTTT

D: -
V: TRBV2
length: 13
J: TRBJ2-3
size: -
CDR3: CASSDRLTDTQYF
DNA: TGTGCCAGCAGTGACCGTCTCACAGATACGCAGTATTTT

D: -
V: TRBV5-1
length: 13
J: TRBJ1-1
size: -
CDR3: CASSFTGNTEAFF
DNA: TGCGCCAGCAGCTTTACCGGGAACACTGAAGCTTTCTTT

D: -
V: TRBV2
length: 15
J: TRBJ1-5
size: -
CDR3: CASSEGRQVNQPQHF
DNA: TGTGCCAGCAGTGAAGGGAGACAGGTTAATCAGCCCCAGCATTTT

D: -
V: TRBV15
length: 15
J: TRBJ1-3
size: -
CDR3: CATSRDQGRANTIYF
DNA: TGTGCCACCAGCAGAGATCAAGGCAGGGCAAACACCATATATTTT

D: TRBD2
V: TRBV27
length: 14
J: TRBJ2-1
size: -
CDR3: CASRYSGDLNEQFF
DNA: TGTGCCAGCAGATATAGCGGGGACCTAAATGAGCAGTTCTTC

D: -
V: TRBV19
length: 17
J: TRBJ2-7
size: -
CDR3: CASSPRGYGTGKNEQYF
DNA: TGTGCCAGTAGCCCCCGGGGATATGGAACAGGGAAGAACGAGCAGTACTTC

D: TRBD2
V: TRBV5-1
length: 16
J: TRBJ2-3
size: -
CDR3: CASSLELAGGTDTQYF
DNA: TGCGCCAGCAGCTTGGAGCTAGCGGGGGGCACAGATACGCAGTATTTT

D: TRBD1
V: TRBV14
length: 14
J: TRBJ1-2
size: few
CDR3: CASCKDRGGYGYTF
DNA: TGTGCCAGCTGTAAAGACAGGGGTGGCTATGGCTACACCTTC

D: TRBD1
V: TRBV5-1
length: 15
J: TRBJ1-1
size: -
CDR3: CASSRQGLENTEAFF
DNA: TGCGCCAGCAGCCGACAGGGTCTTGAAAACACTGAAGCTTTCTTT

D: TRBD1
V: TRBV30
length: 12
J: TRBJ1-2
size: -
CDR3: CAWGDRAGGYTF
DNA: TGTGCCTGGGGGGACAGGGCTGGTGGCTACACCTTC

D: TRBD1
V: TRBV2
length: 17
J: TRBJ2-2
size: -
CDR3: CVASGAFGQGDTGELFF
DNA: TGTGTCGCCAGTGGGGCGTTTGGGCAGGGGGACACCGGGGAGCTGTTTTTT

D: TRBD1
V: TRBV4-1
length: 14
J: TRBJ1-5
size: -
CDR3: CASSQGQREGTQHF
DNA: TGCGCCAGCAGCCAGGGACAGAGGGAAGGGACCCAGCATTTT

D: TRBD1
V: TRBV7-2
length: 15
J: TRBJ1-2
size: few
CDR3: CASSSLQGGIDGYTF
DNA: TGTGCCAGCAGCTCGTTACAGGGGGGAATAGATGGCTACACCTTC

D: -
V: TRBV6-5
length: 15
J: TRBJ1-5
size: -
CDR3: CASSPRGRGNQPQHF
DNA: TGTGCCAGCAGTCCACGGGGGAGGGGCAATCAGCCCCAGCATTTT

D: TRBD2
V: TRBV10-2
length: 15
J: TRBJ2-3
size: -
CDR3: CASSVQRGGADTQYF
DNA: TGCGCCAGCAGTGTCCAGCGGGGGGGGGCAGATACGCAGTATTTT

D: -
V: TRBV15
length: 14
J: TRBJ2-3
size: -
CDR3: CATSRVGGTDTQYF
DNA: TGTGCCACCAGCAGAGTAGGGGGCACAGATACGCAGTATTTT

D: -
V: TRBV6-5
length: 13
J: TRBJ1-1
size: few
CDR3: CASSLSENTEAFF
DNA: TGTGCCAGCAGCCTGTCAGAGAACACTGAAGCTTTCTTT

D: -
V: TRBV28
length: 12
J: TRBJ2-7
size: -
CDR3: CAMGGLLGEQYF
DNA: TGTGCCATGGGGGGGCTGCTAGGCGAGCAGTACTTC

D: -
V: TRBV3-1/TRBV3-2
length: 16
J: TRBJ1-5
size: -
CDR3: CASSQDQGRKNQPQHF
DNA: TGTGCCAGCAGCCAAGACCAGGGGCGTAAGAATCAGCCCCAGCATTTT

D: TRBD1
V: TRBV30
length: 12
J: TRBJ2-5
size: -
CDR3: CAWSSGQPTQYF
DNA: TGTGCCTGGAGTTCGGGACAGCCGACCCAGTACTTC

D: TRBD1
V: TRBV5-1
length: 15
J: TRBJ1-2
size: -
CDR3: CASSLERAGGNGYTF
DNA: TGCGCCAGCAGCTTGGAGCGTGCAGGGGGCAATGGCTACACCTTC

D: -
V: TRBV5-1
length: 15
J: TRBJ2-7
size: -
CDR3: CASSLGSGVAYEQYF
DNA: TGCGCCAGCAGCTTGGGGTCGGGAGTAGCCTACGAGCAGTACTTC

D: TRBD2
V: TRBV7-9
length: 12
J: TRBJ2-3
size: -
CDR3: CASSLLAGGSQF
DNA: TGTGCCAGCAGCTTATTGGCGGGAGGGTCGCAATTT

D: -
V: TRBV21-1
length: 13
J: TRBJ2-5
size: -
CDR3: CARTPGLQETQYF
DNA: TGTGCCAGGACACCGGGACTTCAAGAGACCCAGTACTTC

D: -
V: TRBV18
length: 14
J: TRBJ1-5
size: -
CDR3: CASSPIRGNQPQHF
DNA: TGTGCCAGCTCACCTATCAGGGGCAATCAGCCCCAGCATTTT

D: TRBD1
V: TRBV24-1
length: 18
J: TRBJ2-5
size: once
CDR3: CATSDRRDRGPMEETQYF
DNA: TGTGCCACCAGTGATCGCCGGGACAGGGGGCCTATGGAAGAGACCCAGTACTTC

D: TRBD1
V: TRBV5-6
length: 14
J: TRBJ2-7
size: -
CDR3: CASSDRGSSYEQYF
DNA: TGTGCCAGCAGCGACAGGGGGAGCTCCTACGAGCAGTACTTC

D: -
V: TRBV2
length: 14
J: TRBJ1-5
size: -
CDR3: CASSGNGGDQPQHF
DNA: TGTGCCAGCAGTGGGAACGGGGGGGATCAGCCCCAGCATTTT

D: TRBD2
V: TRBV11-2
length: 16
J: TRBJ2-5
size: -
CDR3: CASSFLAGGSGETQYF
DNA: TGTGCCAGCAGCTTTCTAGCGGGAGGTTCTGGGGAGACCCAGTACTTC